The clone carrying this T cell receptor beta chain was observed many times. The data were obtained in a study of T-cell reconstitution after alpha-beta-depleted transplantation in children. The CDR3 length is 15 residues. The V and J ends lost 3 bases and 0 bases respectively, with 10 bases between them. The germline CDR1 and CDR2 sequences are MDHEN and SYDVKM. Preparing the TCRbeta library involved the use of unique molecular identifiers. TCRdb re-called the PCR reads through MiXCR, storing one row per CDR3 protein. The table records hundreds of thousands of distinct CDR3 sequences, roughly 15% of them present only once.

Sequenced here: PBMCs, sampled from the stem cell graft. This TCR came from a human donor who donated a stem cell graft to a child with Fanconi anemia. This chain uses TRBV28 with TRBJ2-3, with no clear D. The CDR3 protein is CASSLTISSTDTQYF. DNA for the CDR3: TGTGCCAGCAGTTTGACCATCTCTAGCACAGATACGCAGTATTTT.